The 30 T cell receptor beta chains below were found in one sample sequenced in a study of blood T cell repertoires in COVID-19. Clones were read by immunoSEQ multiplex PCR, and TCRdb kept only the in-frame ones, dropping some. The sample yields more than 350,000 clones, roughly 84% seen once. The specimen sequenced was PBMCs or T cells enriched from blood (not recorded which). All receptors derive from a woman aged 18-30 years who had been exposed to COVID-19.

This sequence joins TRBV18 and TRBJ2-1, with 11 nucleotides matching TRBD2. Losses at the gene ends were 3 bases for V and 5 bases for J; bases not matched to a gene: 12. The germline V gene encodes CDR1 KGHSH and CDR2 LQKENI. This CDR3 spans 18 amino acids. The CDR3 bases are TGTGCCAGCTCACCCCCGAACGGGGGACTAGCGGAGAACAATGAGCAGTTCTTC. Translation: CASSPPNGGLAENNEQFF.

The V gene is TRBV24-1, the J gene TRBJ1-2; 12 positions agree with TRBD1. Trimming took 6 bases from V and 7 from J; bases not matched to a gene: 8. From germline, CDR1 is KGHDR and CDR2 SFDVKD. This CDR3 comprises 15 residues. In DNA, the CDR3 is TGTGCCACCAGTAGGGACAGGGGGCCTTCGGGTGGCTACACCTTC. Translation: CATSRDRGPSGGYTF.

The chain has TRBV18 and TRBJ2-1; 7 bases fit TRBD1. CDR1 and CDR2 (germline): KGHSH, LQKENI. V lost 2 bases and J lost 1; bases outside the gene matches: 14. The CDR3 covers 19 residues. The CDR3 region is CASSPGPRQGRRSYNEQFF. In DNA, the CDR3 is TGTGCCAGCTCACCAGGGCCTAGACAGGGCCGGAGGTCCTACAATGAGCAGTTCTTC.

The chain links TRBV24-1 to TRBJ1-5; 7 bases match TRBD1. The CDR3 is 16 amino acids. Germline V CDR1 and CDR2: KGHDR, SFDVKD. J gave up 0 bases and V 9 bases, and 10 bases lay outside the gene matches. The CDR3 region has the DNA TGTGCCACCCTTTTCGCGGCAGGGGGTAGCAATCAGCCCCAGCATTTT. Its translation is CATLFAAGGSNQPQHF.

This clone was detected once. The gene calls are TRBV7-9 and TRBJ1-2, with TRBD1 matching over 8 bases. V lost 5 bases, J lost 10 bases, and 6 bases stayed unmatched. Germline V gene data show CDR1 as SEHNR and CDR2 as FQNEAQ (reference sequence). CDR3 length: 12 amino acids. The CDR3 region is CASSTSTGVYTF. DNA of the CDR3: TGTGCCAGCAGCACGTCGACAGGGGTCTACACCTTC.

The chain carries TRBV21-1 and TRBJ2-7; TRBD1, the table's D call, was not compared with the DNA. TRBV21-1 is deemed a pseudogene. The CDR3 sequence is 18 residues long. The CDR3 DNA follows: TGTGCCAGCAGCAAAGTGACCCCGCCCGGGACAGGTGCCTACGAGCAGTACTTC. Its translation: CASSKVTPPGTGAYEQYF.

This clone was picked up one time. V usage is TRBV12-3 or TRBV12-4 and J usage is TRBJ1-5; D unresolved. The CDR3 has 12 amino acids. Deletions cut 5 bases from V and 7 bases from J, with 9 bases between. The CDR3 protein is CASSPFGQPQHF. CDR3 DNA sequence: TGTGCCAGCAGTCCCTTCGGGCAGCCCCAGCATTTT.

The table lists this clone with a count of one. DNA for the CDR3: TGCGCCAGCAGCTTACCCCAGGGGAACACTGAAGCTTTCTTT. Translating it yields CASSLPQGNTEAFF. This chain connects TRBV5-1 to TRBJ1-1; tentative D call: TRBD1 (5 bases). V was trimmed by 2 bases and J by 1 base, leaving 9 bases between them. CDR3 length equals 14 residues. Germline CDR1 reads SGHRS; CDR2 reads YFSETQ.

The V and J genes are TRBV20-1 and TRBJ2-7; D not resolved. The CDR3 length is 14 residues. Trimming shortened V by 3 bases and J by 0 bases, and 12 bases separated the two germline ends. CDR1 and CDR2 (germline): DFQATT, SNEGSKA (reference sequence). In DNA, the CDR3 is TGCAGTGCTAGTAACGGGTACTACTCCTACGAGCAGTACTTC. It encodes CSASNGYYSYEQYF.

The chain joins TRBV19 to TRBJ2-3; 9 nucleotides match TRBD1. Looked up from germline, CDR1 is LNHDA and CDR2 is SQIVND (reference sequence). With 3 bases clipped from V and 3 bases from J, the junction kept 4 bases outside the gene matches. This CDR3 has 15 amino acids. CDR3 sequence: CASSIGDRETDTQYF. CDR3 coding DNA: TGTGCCAGTAGTATTGGGGACAGGGAGACAGATACGCAGTATTTT.

The chain employs TRBV7-2 and TRBJ2-5; unclear D gene. V was cut by 0 bases and J by 5 bases, with 10 bases left in between. The length of the CDR3 is 14 residues. Germline assignment: CDR1 SGHTA and CDR2 FQGNSA. CDR3: CASSLAPLEETQYF. In DNA, the CDR3 is TGTGCCAGCAGCTTAGCCCCTCTTGAGGAGACCCAGTACTTC. Filled out from reference TRBV7-2 and TRBJ2-5, the complete variable domain reads GAGVSQSPSNKVTEKGKDVELRCDPISGHTALYWYRQSLGQGLEFLIYFQGNSAPDKSGLPSDRFSAERTGGSVSTLTIQRTQQEDSAVYLCASSLAPLEETQYFGPGTRLLVL.

V and J are TRBV7-9 and TRBJ2-5; TRBD2 is a possible D gene (6 bases). The germline V gene encodes CDR1 SEHNR and CDR2 FQNEAQ (reference sequence). Trimming shortened V by 0 bases and J by 4 bases, and 15 bases separated the two germline ends. The CDR3 contains 16 residues. The CDR3 protein is CASSLADGGWRETQYF. The CDR3 DNA sequence: TGTGCCAGCAGCTTAGCCGATGGGGGGTGGAGAGAGACCCAGTACTTC.

This chain links TRBV20-1 with TRBJ1-1; TRBD1 might be the D (5 bases). The CDR3 loop spans 10 amino acids. Germline CDR1 DFQATT, CDR2 SNEGSKA (reference sequence). The V end lost 3 bases, the J end lost 8 bases, and 7 bases lay between the germline ends. CDR3 coding DNA: TGCAGTGCTAGGGGGCTCGAAGCTTTCTTT. This sequence encodes CSARGLEAFF.

This sequence joins TRBV28 and TRBJ1-5; D gene uncertain. The CDR3 totals 12 residues. Per germline, CDR1 MDHEN and CDR2 SYDVKM. Trimming took 7 bases from V and 5 from J, leaving 9 bases between them. The CDR3 DNA reads as TGTGCCAGCACGTTCGGGGATCAGCCCCAGCATTTT. This gives the protein CASTFGDQPQHF. Supplemented by reference TRBV28 and TRBJ1-5, the full variable domain reads DVKVTQSSRYLVKRTGEKVFLECVQDMDHENMFWYRQDPGLGLRLIYFSYDVKMKEKGDIPEGYSVSREKKERFSLILESASTNQTSMYLCASTFGDQPQHFGDGTRLSIL.

The chain joins TRBV29-1 to TRBJ2-5, with TRBD2 as a possible D gene (5 bases). This CDR3 comprises 13 residues. Trimming shortened V by 4 bases and J by 5 bases, and 14 bases separated the two germline ends. Germline V gives CDR1 SQVTM, CDR2 ANQGSEA. The CDR3, as DNA: TGCAGCGTTGGGGCGGGTAGTTGGGAGACCCAGTACTTC. It yields the protein CSVGAGSWETQYF.

V usage is TRBV28 and J usage is TRBJ2-7, with D possibly matching TRBD1 (6 bases). The CDR3 totals 15 residues. Trimming removed 5 bases at V and 3 bases at J, with 17 bases between. Germline V gene data show CDR1 as MDHEN and CDR2 as SYDVKM. The CDR3 nucleotides are TGTGCCAGCAGTCGCCCGGGCAGGGGAGACTACGAGCAGTACTTC. Its translation is CASSRPGRGDYEQYF.

The rearrangement uses TRBV5-4 and TRBJ1-5; 9 nucleotides agree with TRBD1. Looked up from germline, CDR1 is SGHNT and CDR2 is YYREEE (reference sequence). The CDR3 has 14 residues. V lost 3 bases and J lost 4; bases outside the gene matches: 2. The CDR3 here is CASSYGQGNQPQHF. The CDR3 DNA reads as TGTGCCAGCAGCTATGGACAGGGGAATCAGCCCCAGCATTTT.

This clone has just a few counts. The chain carries TRBV5-1 and TRBJ1-2; 12 bases fit TRBD1. V was clipped by 7 bases and J by 7 bases; unmatched bases: 8. Germline-derived CDR1 and CDR2 are SGHRS and YFSETQ. The CDR3 runs to 14 residues. This chain's CDR3 is CASGTGTGGVGYTF. The CDR3 nucleotides are TGCGCCAGCGGAACCGGGACAGGGGGCGTTGGCTACACCTTC.

This chain links TRBV5-1 with TRBJ2-7; tentative D call: TRBD2 (6 bases). CDR3 length: 15 amino acids. Germline lookup yields CDR1 SGHRS and CDR2 YFSETQ. The germline V and J ends were trimmed by 2 bases and 0 bases, with 12 bases remaining between them. CDR3 amino acids: CASSFSGLSSYEQYF. Here the CDR3 DNA reads TGCGCCAGCAGCTTTAGCGGTTTGAGCTCCTACGAGCAGTACTTC.

The V and J genes are TRBV7-5 and TRBJ2-3; TRBD1 was called by the table and not checked on the DNA. TRBV7-5 is a documented pseudogene. The CDR3 runs to 16 residues. As DNA, the CDR3 is TGTGCCAGAAAGACCGGGACACCGAGGGGCACAGATACGCAGTATTTT. It codes for CARKTGTPRGTDTQYF.

The chain couples TRBV7-9 to TRBJ2-7; D may be TRBD2 (6 bases). Germline loops: CDR1 SEHNR, CDR2 FQNEAQ (reference sequence). V lost 5 bases to trimming and J lost 2 bases, with 16 bases between them. The CDR3 spans 15 residues. The CDR3 loop reads CASSPTSSRPYEQYF. CDR3 coding DNA: TGTGCCAGCAGCCCTACTAGCTCTAGACCCTACGAGCAGTACTTC.

CDR3 nucleotides: TGTGCCAGCAGCCCCGCTAGCTCGATTGTTACCAATGAGCAGTTCTTC. This codes for CASSPASSIVTNEQFF. The chain carries TRBV11-2 and TRBJ2-1; weak D call: TRBD2 (5 bases). The CDR3 is made up of 16 amino acids. Trimming took off 5 bases at V and 6 bases at J, with 20 bases between the two ends. Germline V gene data show CDR1 as SGHAT and CDR2 as FQNNGV.

V and J are TRBV12-3 or TRBV12-4 and TRBJ1-2; D is perhaps TRBD1 (5 bases). The length of the CDR3 is 12 residues. The ends were cut back, 7 bases at V and 6 bases at J, with 12 bases in the middle. The CDR3 DNA follows: TGTGCCAGCAACCAGGGATTTAATGGCTACACCTTC. This translates into CASNQGFNGYTF.

This clone has just one count. The rearrangement joins TRBV29-1 to TRBJ2-1; 7 bases align to TRBD2. CDR1 and CDR2 (germline): SQVTM, ANQGSEA. With V trimmed by 6 bases and J by 4 bases, 12 bases remained unmatched. The CDR3 extends over 15 amino acids. The CDR3 DNA reads as TGCAGCGTCCAAAAGACGGCGGGAGTGTACAATGAGCAGTTCTTC. It yields the protein CSVQKTAGVYNEQFF.

This clone came up a few times. The chain recombines TRBV4-3 with TRBJ2-5; TRBD1 is a possible D gene (5 bases). The CDR3 runs 15 residues. V was shortened by 4 bases and J by 2 bases, with 14 bases between the two germline ends. CDR1 is LGHNA and CDR2 is YSLEER in the germline V gene. CDR3 sequence reads: CASSPLNRNQETQYF. CDR3 bases: TGCGCCAGCAGCCCGCTGAACAGGAATCAAGAGACCCAGTACTTC.

This clone was found once. This sequence joins TRBV27 and TRBJ2-6; TRBD2 matches at 7 bases. Germline V gene data show CDR1 as MNHEY and CDR2 as SMNVEV (reference sequence). J lost 2 bases, V lost 7 bases, and 8 bases had no gene match. The CDR3 has 16 residues. CDR3 region: CASNTARGAGANVLTF. The CDR3, as DNA: TGTGCCAGCAACACCGCTCGGGGGGCTGGGGCCAACGTCCTGACTTTC.

This chain connects TRBV6-5 to TRBJ2-7; 10 nucleotides agree with TRBD2. V lost 6 bases, J lost 2 bases, and 7 bases stayed unmatched. This CDR3 has 15 residues. Germline CDR1 and CDR2: MNHEY and SVGAGI. Here the CDR3 reads CASRTGTSETYEQYF. The CDR3 DNA reads TGTGCCAGCAGGACCGGGACTAGCGAAACCTACGAGCAGTACTTC.

The chain recombines TRBV7-8 with TRBJ1-1; TRBD1 might be the D (5 bases). Trimming pared 5 bases from V and 5 bases from J, leaving 18 bases between. Germline CDR1 SGHVS, CDR2 FQNEAQ. The CDR3 totals 15 residues. The CDR3 is CASSPTTGVSTEAFF. The CDR3 nucleotides are TGTGCCAGCAGCCCAACCACGGGGGTGTCAACTGAAGCTTTCTTT.

The genes are TRBV4-1 and TRBJ2-7, with no clear D. The CDR3 sequence is 13 residues long. Deletions cut 1 base from V and 2 bases from J, with 6 bases between. The germline gives CDR1 MGHRA, CDR2 YSYEKL. CDR3 in amino acids: CASSQGAPYEQYF. The CDR3 nucleotides read TGCGCCAGCAGCCAAGGGGCACCCTACGAGCAGTACTTC.

The chain recombines TRBV6-5 with TRBJ2-7; 8 nucleotides agree with TRBD1. The CDR3 runs to 14 residues. Unmatched junction bases numbered 4, after V lost 4 bases and J lost 2 bases. CDR1 is MNHEY, CDR2 SVGAGI, per germline. CDR3 amino acids: CASSLDRGAYEQYF. In DNA, the CDR3 is TGTGCCAGCAGTTTAGACAGGGGTGCCTACGAGCAGTACTTC.